This T cell receptor (beta chain) was identified in a study of cytotoxic CD8 clonotypes in ibrutinib-treated CLL. Study-wide context: Following a median about twelve months of treatment, with a range of 6 to 36, response samples were taken. Samples had a mean of 255,043 productive templates and 94,082 productive rearrangements. Findings of the study overall: Once treatment began, public clonotypes, which were uncommon, contracted or stayed stable.

The CDR3 is 13 residues long. V lost 2 bases to trimming and J lost 5 bases, with 10 bases between them. The germline CDR1 and CDR2 sequences are SGHNT and YYREEE (reference sequence). The sequencing depth, 1 in 200,000 to 1 in 1 million T cells, was the target. This table comes from immunoSEQ multiplex PCR, and its TCRdb copy is limited to in-frame clones, with some not included. Of 40,000 or so clones in the sample, 65% to 70% were seen once. Turning to this clone: Its antigen is not identified.

The chain has TRBV5-4 and TRBJ1-1; tentatively, D is TRBD1 (5 bases). This specimen consisted of PBMCs, obtained after 24 months of ibrutinib treatment. The clonotype originates from a human donor with chronic lymphocytic leukemia. The CDR3 here is CASSLRGETEAFF. CDR3 in DNA: TGTGCCAGCAGCTTAAGAGGGGAGACTGAAGCTTTCTTT. Variable domain in full (rest from reference TRBV5-4 and TRBJ1-1): ETGVTQSPTHLIKTRGQQVTLRCSSQSGHNTVSWYQQALGQGPQFIFQYYREEENGRGNFPPRFSGLQFPNYSSELNVNALELDDSALYLCASSLRGETEAFFGQGTRLTVV.